One T cell receptor (beta chain) is described in this entry. The data were obtained in a study of blood T cell repertoires in COVID-19. Cohorts were determined from participant-reported clinical history. Each recovered donor of Cohort 3 presented with two negative PCRs, clearance, or symptom resolution. In the authors' methods: Cell counts per sample came from amplifying reference gene primers. Clones were sequenced by immunoSEQ multiplex PCR, and TCRdb holds only the in-frame ones, with some missing. D and trimming were read from the DNA, whereas the V and J calls and clone size are those reported in that table. This repertoire shows about 120,000 clones, roughly 84% found once; its top ten account for 3.5% to 4%. CDR1 and CDR2 (germline): GTSNPN, SVGIG (reference sequence). The CDR3 is 15 residues long. V was trimmed by 2 bases and J by 8 bases, leaving 21 bases between them.

The chain combines TRBV30 with TRBJ1-2; D may be TRBD1 (6 bases). The clonotype comes from a young woman who had recovered from COVID-19. Sequenced sample: PBMCs or T cells enriched from blood (not recorded which). The CDR3 protein is CAWSIFGTRGWGYTF. The CDR3 nucleotides are TGTGCCTGGAGTATATTTGGGACAAGGGGTTGGGGCTACACCTTC.